The TCR beta chain under discussion was sequenced for a study of cytomegalovirus exposure and HLA in healthy donors. PCR primers comprised 60 Vbeta and 13 Jbeta primers. Libraries were prepared by immunoSEQ multiplex PCR; TCRdb keeps only in-frame clonotypes and omits some of them. This table holds 85,000 to 120,000 clones, approximately 70% found once. Findings and caveats of the study: The authors later linked a missense DCLRE1C variant to TCR beta V- and J-gene trimming.

The length of the CDR3 is 15 residues. CDR1 and CDR2 (germline): SGHVT, SQSDAQ. V lost 5 bases, J lost 1 base, and 14 bases lay in between. On this clone: The antigen remains undetermined.

V usage is TRBV7-4 and J usage is TRBJ1-1; D is possibly TRBD1 (5 bases). The sample taken for sequencing was PBMCs. This receptor was obtained from a boy younger than 18 in good health and CMV-seronegative. The CDR3 nucleotides read TGTGCCAGCAGCCCCTCCCCCGGGGGGAACACTGAAGCTTTCTTT. Residues: CASSPSPGGNTEAFF.